A selection of T cell receptor beta chains follows, all from one sample in a study of tissue T cells after allogeneic stem cell transplantation. Profiling relied on immunoSEQ multiplex PCR, and the TCRdb table lists in-frame clones only, not all of them. The repertoire holds 25,000 to 30,000 clones, with about 85% as singletons. Sequenced here: blood, sampled before transplantation. All receptors derive from a woman between 18 and 49 years old who later had graft-versus-host disease after an allogeneic stem cell transplant. Each CDR3 is given with its conserved first and last residue. The order of the fields is J gene, clone size, V gene, CDR3 protein. A clone size is listed for some rows: how often the clone was seen (once, few, many), or a class if it is expanded.

>TRBJ1-2|-|TRBV2
CASRILRDRCTF
>TRBJ1-2|once|TRBV24-1
CATSDFRMGGYTF
>TRBJ1-5|-|TRBV7-9
CASSLQNQPQHF
>TRBJ1-3|few|TRBV7-2
CASSLLGGSAGNTIYF
>TRBJ1-4|-|TRBV7-8
CASSFGWGSTNEKLFF
>TRBJ2-5|-|TRBV23-1
CASQGAAGETQYF
>TRBJ1-1|-|TRBV7-2
CASCGERNTEAFF
>TRBJ2-7|-|TRBV30
CAWSVLRVDEQYF
>TRBJ2-5|-|TRBV18
CASSPQGNQETQYF
>TRBJ1-1|-|TRBV24-1
CATRGTGGTEAFF
>TRBJ2-7|-|TRBV7-6
CASSSGQGVSEEQYF
>TRBJ1-2|-|TRBV10-3
CAISDPIGQVKDYGYTF
>TRBJ1-2|few|TRBV29-1
CSVEDQGQRSGYTF
>TRBJ2-5|-|TRBV19
CASRETGGRETQYF
>TRBJ1-6|-|TRBV5-1
CASSLEAIGNSPLHF
>TRBJ1-5|-|TRBV7-6
CASLLGDRGPGTGNQPQHF
>TRBJ1-1|-|TRBV9
CASSVGTNTEAFF
>TRBJ1-1|-|TRBV5-4
CASSLREQGTEAFF
>TRBJ2-1|-|TRBV11-3
CASSLGTGYNEQFF
>TRBJ1-1|once|TRBV11-2
CASSLVDGVMSEAFF
>TRBJ2-2|-|TRBV28
CASSRQTKPTGELFF
>TRBJ1-2|-|TRBV24-1
CATSDHTGKENYGYTF
>TRBJ2-5|once|TRBV5-6
CASSLWETQYF
>TRBJ2-7|-|TRBV12-3/TRBV12-4
CASSTGPRGEQYF
>TRBJ1-2|-|TRBV30
CAWSPRGYGYTF
>TRBJ1-4|-|TRBV28
CASSLLGAPNEKLFF
>TRBJ2-4|-|TRBV19
CASSAGTSKNIQYF
>TRBJ1-1|-|TRBV16
CASSQSSTEAFF
>TRBJ1-2|-|TRBV20-1
CSAQSAYGYTF
>TRBJ2-7|once|TRBV30
CAWSVGRSYEQYF
>TRBJ1-5|-|TRBV7-8
CASSLVGGTGNQPQHF
>TRBJ2-7|-|TRBV5-4
CASSFDGQIYEQYF
>TRBJ2-3|once|TRBV7-9
CASSRPRQGATDTQYF
>TRBJ1-1|-|TRBV27
CASSLVRMNTEAFF
>TRBJ1-2|-|TRBV30
CAWRRGSSQGSYGYTF
>TRBJ1-6|-|TRBV9
CASSVGGDNSPLHF
>TRBJ2-2|-|TRBV11-3
CASTANTGELFF
>TRBJ2-7|-|TRBV27
CASSLSRFGDRPYEQYF